This T cell receptor beta chain originates from a study of shared clonotypes between healthy human individuals (TCRdb year 2020). With regard to the full study: Three men and a couple of women, aged 18 to 49 years, made up the cohort. Per donor, three plates each were used for CD4 naive and CD4 memory, two for CD8 naive, and one for CD8 memory. To estimate repertoire size and how much clonotypes are shared between individuals, the study performed deep sequencing of blood TCR repertoires from roughly five healthy adults. Different laboratories and diverse techniques were used to prepare libraries and sequence TCR repertoires, to increase sequencing depth and limit assay-specific biases. Each donor's leukapheresis produced roughly between about 0.9 and 9.5 billion PBMCs. The investigation overall reported the following: About 5% of naive CD4, 3.5% of naive CD8, about 2.5% of memory CD4, and less than 0.45% of memory CD8 clonotypes were shared across a few donors. The small number of donors limited the genetic and exposure-history diversity represented. Sampling was limited to blood, and TCR repertoires in tissue likely differ from TCR repertoires in blood. Naive subsets generally had larger estimated clonotype richness than memory subsets did. Incomplete sequencing was indicated by rarefaction of sorted-subset datasets, despite the large sequencing depth. Pairwise subsampling led to the expectation that sequencing depth would affect the degree of clonotype sharing among donors. Higher generation probabilities were observed for clonotypes shared by all four sorted-subset donors than for non-shared clonotypes.

On this clone: The target of this receptor is not known. One base away there is no much larger clone; base qualities are not given.

Using the deep immunoSEQ assay, TCR CDR3 regions were amplified from genomic DNA by multiplex PCR. Extracted genomic DNA from each cell subset was distributed evenly across all wells of several immunoSEQ 96-well plates, and each plate was treated as a replicate. For sorted subsets, each replicate PCR was loaded with 200 ng genomic DNA, equivalent to approximately 27,000 T cell genomes. The purified libraries were quantified using a Qubit 3.0 fluorometer, sized with a Bioanalyzer 2100, and then quantified again using the KAPA Library Quantification kit. Every immunoSEQ 96-well plate was sequenced on a dedicated single-read 150-cycle Illumina NextSeq 550 flow cell. Turning to the authors' computational methods: Because the immunoSEQ output included only junctional sequences and no quality scores, the filtering could not be the same as the filtering used for full-length reads. To assign V/J genes and CDR3, sequences were annotated against IMGT germline references using PyIR, a Python wrapper for IgBLAST v1.9. Reads were removed for weak V/J assignments (E-value above 1e-6), missing CDR3, stop codons, out-of-frame junctions, or ambiguous translated residues. V3J clonotypes were defined as sequences sharing the same inferred V gene, J gene, and CDR3 amino acid sequence. To compute the percentage overlap between repertoires, the number of shared unique clonotypes was divided by the size of the smaller repertoire. Richness of each repertoire was evaluated using RTK rarefaction, the Chao1 estimator, and Recon v2.1 estimates of unobserved clonotypes. Generation probabilities for all TCRbeta clonotypes obtained by the gDNA method from several donors were computed using OLGA. Drawn from immuneACCESS, this table holds only the in-frame rearrangements with V and J called that TCRdb kept. Clones are partly lost; checked studies trace under half to an unresolved V gene and leave the rest unexplained. The V and J calls and the clone size are those of that table, but D and trimming were determined from the DNA. The sample table contains about 1,800,000 clones; only one count was recorded for less than 95% of them. Jointly, the top ten make up 1% to 1.5% of the sample.

CD8 naive samples were CD45RO-negative cells positively selected for CCR7, giving a CD45RA+CCR7+ population that excluded TemRA cells. The donors were healthy, HIV-negative adults who had no recently reported acute infections or vaccinations. Only Caucasian adults living in Nashville, Tennessee, USA were represented among the donors. After blood collection by leukapheresis, PBMCs were isolated using Ficoll-Histopaque density gradient centrifugation and then cryopreserved in the vapor phase of liquid nitrogen. Purity and quantity of every magnetically sorted T cell population were checked by analytical flow cytometry. Genomic DNA was isolated from every sorted fraction and measured by UV absorbance on a Nanodrop 2000c. CDR3 length: 14 amino acids, cysteine to phenylalanine. The sequence is cut down to CDR3 DNA, 42 bases in frame from base 1. Trimming at the junction amounts to 0 bases on V and 2 bases on J, and the germline ends lie 8 bases apart. CDR1 and CDR2 are drawn from the germline V gene: SGDLS, YYNGEE.

Recombination linked TRBV9 to TRBJ1-2, with the identity of the D gene unclear. Sequences were obtained from naive CD8+ T cells sorted from blood. Explained via the paper, the cell subset or site label denotes: CD45RA+CCR7+. This TCR was sampled from a man younger than 35 in good health. The bases are TGTGCCAGCAGCGTAGGAATGGCGAACTATGGCTACACCTTC. Its product reads: CASSVGMANYGYTF.